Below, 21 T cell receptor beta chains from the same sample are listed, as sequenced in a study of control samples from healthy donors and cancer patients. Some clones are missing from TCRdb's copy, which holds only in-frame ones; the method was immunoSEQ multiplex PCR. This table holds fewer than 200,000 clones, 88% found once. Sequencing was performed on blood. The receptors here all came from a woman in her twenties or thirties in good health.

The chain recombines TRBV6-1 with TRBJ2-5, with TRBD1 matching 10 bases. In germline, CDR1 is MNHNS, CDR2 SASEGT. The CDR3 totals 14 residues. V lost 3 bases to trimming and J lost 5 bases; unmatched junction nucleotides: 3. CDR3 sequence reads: CASSETGGGETQYF. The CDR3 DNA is TGTGCCAGCAGTGAGACAGGGGGCGGGGAGACCCAGTACTTC.

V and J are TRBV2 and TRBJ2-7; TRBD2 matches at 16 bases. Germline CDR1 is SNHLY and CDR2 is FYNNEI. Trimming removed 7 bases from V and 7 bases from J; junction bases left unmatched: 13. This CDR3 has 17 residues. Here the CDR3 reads CASKSGTSGREVWEQYF. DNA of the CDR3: TGTGCCAGCAAGTCCGGGACTAGCGGGAGGGAGGTGTGGGAGCAGTACTTC.

The CDR3 region has the DNA TGTGCCAGCAGCTCTAGGTTCGCGGCCCTCGGGGGCGAGCAGTACTTC. Protein sequence: CASSSRFAALGGEQYF. J is TRBJ2-7 and V is TRBV5-5, with D possibly being TRBD2 (6 bases). The V end lost 3 bases, the J end lost 6 bases, and 22 bases lay between the germline ends. The CDR3 sequence is 16 residues long. CDR1 is SGHKS, CDR2 YYEKEE, per germline (reference sequence). Complete variable domain (other parts from reference TRBV5-5 and TRBJ2-7): DAGVTQSPTHLIKTRGQQVTLRCSPISGHKSVSWYQQVLGQGPQFIFQYYEKEERGRGNFPDRFSARQFPNYSSELNVNALLLGDSALYLCASSSRFAALGGEQYFGPGTRLTVT.

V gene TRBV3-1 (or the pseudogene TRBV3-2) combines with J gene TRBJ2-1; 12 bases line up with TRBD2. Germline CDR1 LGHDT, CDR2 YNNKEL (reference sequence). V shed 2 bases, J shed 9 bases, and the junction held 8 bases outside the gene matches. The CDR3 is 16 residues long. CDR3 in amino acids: CASSQSASGGAFEQFF. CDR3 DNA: TGTGCCAGCAGCCAATCGGCTAGCGGGGGGGCCTTTGAGCAGTTCTTC.

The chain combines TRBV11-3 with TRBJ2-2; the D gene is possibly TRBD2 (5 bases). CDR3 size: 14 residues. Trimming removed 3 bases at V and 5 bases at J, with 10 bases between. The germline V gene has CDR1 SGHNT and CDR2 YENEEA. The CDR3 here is CASSFSVRTGELFF. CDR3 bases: TGTGCCAGCAGCTTTAGCGTTCGAACCGGGGAGCTGTTTTTT.

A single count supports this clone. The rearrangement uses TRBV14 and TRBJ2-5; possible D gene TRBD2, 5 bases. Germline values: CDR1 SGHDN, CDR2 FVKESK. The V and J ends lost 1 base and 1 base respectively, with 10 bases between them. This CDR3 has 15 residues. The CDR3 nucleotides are TGTGCCAGCAGCCAAGCGAGCGGCCGCCAAGAGACCCAGTACTTC. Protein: CASSQASGRQETQYF.

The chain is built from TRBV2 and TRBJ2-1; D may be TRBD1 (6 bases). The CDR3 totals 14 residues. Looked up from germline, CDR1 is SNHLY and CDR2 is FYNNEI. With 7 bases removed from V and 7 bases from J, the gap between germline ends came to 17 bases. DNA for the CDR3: TGTGCCAGCATTCGGGACATCATTGGTAATGAGCAGTTCTTC. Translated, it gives CASIRDIIGNEQFF.

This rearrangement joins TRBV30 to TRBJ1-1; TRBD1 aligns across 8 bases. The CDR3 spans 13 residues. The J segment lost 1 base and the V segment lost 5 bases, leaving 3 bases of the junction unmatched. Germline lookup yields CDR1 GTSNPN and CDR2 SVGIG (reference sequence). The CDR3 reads CAWSGQGNTEAFF. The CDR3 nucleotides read TGTGCCTGGTCCGGACAGGGGAACACTGAAGCTTTCTTT.

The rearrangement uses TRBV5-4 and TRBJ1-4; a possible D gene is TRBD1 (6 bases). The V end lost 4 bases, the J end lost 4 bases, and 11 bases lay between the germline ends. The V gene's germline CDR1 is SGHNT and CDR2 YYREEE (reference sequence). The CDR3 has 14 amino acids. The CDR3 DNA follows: TGTGCCAGCAGCGGGGGGGCGCGTAATGAAAAACTGTTTTTT. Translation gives CASSGGARNEKLFF.

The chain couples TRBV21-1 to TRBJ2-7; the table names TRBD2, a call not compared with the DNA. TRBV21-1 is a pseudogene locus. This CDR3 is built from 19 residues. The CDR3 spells CASSKVGLAGGSPIYEQYV. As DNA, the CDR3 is TGTGCCAGCAGCAAAGTAGGGCTAGCGGGCGGATCCCCGATCTACGAGCAGTACGTC.

The CDR3 spells CATSGLAYGYTF. CDR3 nucleotide sequence: TGTGCCACCTCGGGGCTTGCTTATGGCTACACCTTC. The chain is built from TRBV28 and TRBJ1-2; D may be TRBD1 (5 bases). V was clipped by 10 bases and J by 5 bases, with 14 bases between them. CDR3 size: 12 residues. CDR1 and CDR2 (germline): MDHEN, SYDVKM.

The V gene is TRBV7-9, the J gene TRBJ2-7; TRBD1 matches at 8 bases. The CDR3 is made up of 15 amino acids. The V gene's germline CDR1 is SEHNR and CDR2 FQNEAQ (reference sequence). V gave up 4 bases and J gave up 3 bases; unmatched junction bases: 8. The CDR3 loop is CASSYARGRGYEQYF. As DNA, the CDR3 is TGTGCCAGCAGCTACGCCAGGGGGCGGGGCTACGAGCAGTACTTC.

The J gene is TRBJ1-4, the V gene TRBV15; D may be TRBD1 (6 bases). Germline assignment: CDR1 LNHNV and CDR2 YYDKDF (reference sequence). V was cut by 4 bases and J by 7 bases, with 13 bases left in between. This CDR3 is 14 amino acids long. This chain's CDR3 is CATSTPLTGEKLFF. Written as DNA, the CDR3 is TGTGCCACCAGCACCCCCCTGACAGGTGAAAAACTGTTTTTT.

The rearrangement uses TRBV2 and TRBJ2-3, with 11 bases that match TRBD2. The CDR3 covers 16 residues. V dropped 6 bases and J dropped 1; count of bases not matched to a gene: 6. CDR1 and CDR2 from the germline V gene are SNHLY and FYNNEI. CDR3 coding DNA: TGTGCCAGCAGCCTGTTGACTAGCGGGGGCACAGATACGCAGTATTTT. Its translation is CASSLLTSGGTDTQYF.

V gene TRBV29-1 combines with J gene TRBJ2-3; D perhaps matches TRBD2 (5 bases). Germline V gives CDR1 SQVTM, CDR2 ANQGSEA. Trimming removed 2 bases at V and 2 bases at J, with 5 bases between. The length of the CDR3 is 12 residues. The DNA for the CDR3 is TGCAGCGTTGAACGGGACACAGATACGCAGTATTTT. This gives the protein CSVERDTDTQYF.

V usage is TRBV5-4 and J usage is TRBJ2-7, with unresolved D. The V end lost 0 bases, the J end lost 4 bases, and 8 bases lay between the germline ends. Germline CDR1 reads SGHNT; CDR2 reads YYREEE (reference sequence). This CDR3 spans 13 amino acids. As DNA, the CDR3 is TGTGCCAGCAGCTTGGGCAGGTGGTACGAGCAGTACGTC. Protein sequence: CASSLGRWYEQYV.

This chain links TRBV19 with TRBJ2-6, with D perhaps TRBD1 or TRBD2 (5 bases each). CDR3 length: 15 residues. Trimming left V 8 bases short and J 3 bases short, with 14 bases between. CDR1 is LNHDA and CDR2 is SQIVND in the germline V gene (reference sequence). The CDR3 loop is CASPGTDVGANVLTF. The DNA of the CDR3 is TGTGCCAGTCCCGGGACCGACGTTGGGGCCAACGTCCTGACTTTC.

CDR3: CASSVGQGKLSYEQYF. The CDR3, as DNA: TGTGCCAGCAGTGTGGGACAGGGGAAACTTTCCTACGAGCAGTACTTC. The rearrangement joins TRBV2 to TRBJ2-7; 10 positions match TRBD1. Trimming at V came to 4 bases and at J to 1 base, leaving 7 bases not matched to a gene. The CDR3 loop spans 16 amino acids. Germline loops: CDR1 SNHLY, CDR2 FYNNEI.

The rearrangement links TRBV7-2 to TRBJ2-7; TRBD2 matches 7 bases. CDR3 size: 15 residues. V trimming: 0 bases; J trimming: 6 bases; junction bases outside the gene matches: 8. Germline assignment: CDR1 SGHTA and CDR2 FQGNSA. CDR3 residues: CASSLALGGSGEQYF. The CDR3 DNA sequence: TGTGCCAGCAGCTTAGCGCTGGGCGGGAGTGGCGAGCAGTACTTC.

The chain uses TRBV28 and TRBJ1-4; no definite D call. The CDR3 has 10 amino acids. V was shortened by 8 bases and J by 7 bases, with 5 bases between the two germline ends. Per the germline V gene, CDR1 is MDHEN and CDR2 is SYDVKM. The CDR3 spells CASGREKLFF. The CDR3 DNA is TGTGCCAGCGGGCGTGAAAAACTGTTTTTT. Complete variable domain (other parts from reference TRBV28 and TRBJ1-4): DVKVTQSSRYLVKRTGEKVFLECVQDMDHENMFWYRQDPGLGLRLIYFSYDVKMKEKGDIPEGYSVSREKKERFSLILESASTNQTSMYLCASGREKLFFGSGTQLSVL.

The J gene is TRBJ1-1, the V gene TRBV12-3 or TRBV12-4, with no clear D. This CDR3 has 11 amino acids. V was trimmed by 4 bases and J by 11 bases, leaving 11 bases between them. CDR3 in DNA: TGTGCCAGCAGTTACGGTCTATTGGCTTTCTTT. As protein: CASSYGLLAFF.